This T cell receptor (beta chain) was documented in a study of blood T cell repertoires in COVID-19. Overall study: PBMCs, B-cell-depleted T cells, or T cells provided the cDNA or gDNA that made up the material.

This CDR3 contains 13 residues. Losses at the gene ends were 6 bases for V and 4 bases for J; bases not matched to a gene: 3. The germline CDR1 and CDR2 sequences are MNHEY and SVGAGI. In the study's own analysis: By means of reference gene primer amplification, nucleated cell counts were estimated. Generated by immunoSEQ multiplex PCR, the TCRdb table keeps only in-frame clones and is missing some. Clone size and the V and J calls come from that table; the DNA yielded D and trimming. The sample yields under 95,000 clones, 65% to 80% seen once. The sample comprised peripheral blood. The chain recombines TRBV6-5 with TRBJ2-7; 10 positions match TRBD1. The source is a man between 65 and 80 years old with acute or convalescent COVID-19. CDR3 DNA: TGTGCCAGCAGCCGGGACAGGGGATACGAGCAGTACTTC. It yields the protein CASSRDRGYEQYF.